The 10 T cell receptor beta chains given below trace back to one sample, sequenced in a study of T-cell memory formation after mild COVID-19. TCRdb reprocessed the 5' RACE reads with MiXCR, giving one entry per CDR3 protein. Of some 210,000 distinct CDR3 sequences in the sample, roughly 10% were seen once. The sequenced material came from PBMCs or a T cell subset sorted from them (not recorded which). These receptors were taken from a man between 18 and 35 years old who had mild COVID-19 (a few samples of this study predate the infection). Cell type and time point are not known.

This clonotype showed up just a few times. The V call is TRBV27, the J call TRBJ1-2, with D maybe TRBD1 (5 bases). V was clipped by 8 bases and J by 8 bases, with 18 bases between them. Looked up from germline, CDR1 is MNHEY and CDR2 is SMNVEV (reference sequence). The CDR3 contains 13 residues. The CDR3 DNA is TGTGCCAGCCGCTTTGGGGGATCTGGGGGCTACACCTTC. Its protein product is CASRFGGSGGYTF.

At least ten counts were recorded for this clonotype. This chain joins TRBV12-5 and TRBJ1-1; D perhaps matches TRBD1 (5 bases). Germline CDR1 LGHNT, CDR2 FRNRAP. V was trimmed by 1 base and J by 3 bases, leaving 12 bases between them. The CDR3 extends over 15 amino acids. Here the CDR3 reads CASGLARGEDTEAFF. Here the CDR3 DNA reads TGTGCTAGTGGTTTGGCCCGGGGGGAAGACACTGAAGCTTTCTTT.

This clonotype showed up just a few times. The rearrangement joins TRBV30 to TRBJ2-7; D call uncertain. The CDR3 covers 12 residues. V lost 0 bases to trimming and J lost 3 bases, with 6 bases between them. CDR1 and CDR2 (germline): GTSNPN, SVGIG (reference sequence). This CDR3 reads CAWSVNLYEQYF. The CDR3 DNA follows: TGTGCCTGGAGTGTCAATCTCTACGAGCAGTACTTC.

This clonotype came up a few times. The chain has TRBV30 and TRBJ1-4; possibly TRBD1 for D (5 bases). Germline V lookup: CDR1 GTSNPN, CDR2 SVGIG (reference sequence). This CDR3 comprises 13 residues. V lost 5 bases to trimming and J lost 0 bases, with 7 bases between them. CDR3 in amino acids: CAWSTATNEKLFF. The DNA of the CDR3 is TGTGCCTGGTCGACAGCAACTAATGAAAAACTGTTTTTT.

The chain joins TRBV5-1 to TRBJ1-1, with D tentatively TRBD1 (6 bases). Trimming took 4 bases from V and 7 from J, leaving 17 bases between them. Germline V gene data show CDR1 as SGHRS and CDR2 as YFSETQ. The CDR3 has 14 amino acids. The DNA for the CDR3 is TGCGCCAGCAGCGGGAGGGGGACACTCGTTGAAGCTTTCTTT. Translating gives CASSGRGTLVEAFF.

This clonotype was seen only a few times. V and J are TRBV10-3 and TRBJ1-6, with TRBD1 matching over 9 bases. The germline gives CDR1 ENHRY, CDR2 SYGVKD. The CDR3 loop spans 15 amino acids. The trim removed 4 bases at V and 9 bases at J, leaving 7 bases unmatched. Written as DNA, the CDR3 is TGTGCCATCAGTGCTACTGACAGGGGGAGTTCACCCCTCCACTTT. This codes for CAISATDRGSSPLHF.

This clonotype was detected a few times. The gene calls are TRBV30 and TRBJ2-3, with unresolved D. V was trimmed by 1 base and J by 5 bases, leaving 7 bases between them. Germline lookup yields CDR1 GTSNPN and CDR2 SVGIG (reference sequence). The CDR3 is 12 amino acids. Here the CDR3 reads CAWSGGRDTQYF. The DNA of the CDR3 is TGTGCCTGGAGTGGGGGTCGAGATACGCAGTATTTT.

This clonotype was counted a few times. The chain has TRBV19 and TRBJ1-1, with D possibly TRBD1 on 5 matching bases. The CDR3 contains 13 residues. V lost 6 bases and J lost 3, with 11 bases in between. Germline CDR1 is LNHDA and CDR2 is SQIVND (reference sequence). As DNA, the CDR3 is TGTGCCAGTAGAGGCAGGGCGGACACTGAAGCTTTCTTT. Amino acid sequence: CASRGRADTEAFF.

This clonotype was seen at least ten times. This rearrangement joins TRBV7-9 to TRBJ2-3, with D maybe TRBD1 (6 bases). The CDR3 sequence is 14 residues long. Trimming cost V 5 bases and J 4 bases, with 13 bases left between them. The germline gives CDR1 SEHNR, CDR2 FQNEAQ (reference sequence). The CDR3 region has the DNA TGTGCCAGCAGCCCTCGACAGGTGGCAGATACGCAGTATTTT. Its protein is CASSPRQVADTQYF.

The chain is built from TRBV7-2 and TRBJ1-4, with unresolved D. This CDR3 region has 13 residues. Per germline, CDR1 SGHTA and CDR2 FQGNSA. V lost 3 bases, J lost 2 bases, and 4 bases lay in between. The CDR3 DNA reads TGTGCCAGCAGCTTTTCCACTAATGAAAAACTGTTTTTT. Translation: CASSFSTNEKLFF.